A few counts support the clone carrying this T cell receptor beta chain. Its antigen is unknown. These data come from a study of OX40 agonist ivuxolimab in advanced cancers. Study results and limitations: Certain nonresponders additionally had low normalized T-cell clonal expansion.

V lost 3 bases to trimming and J lost 0 bases, with 6 bases between them. The CDR3 runs 14 residues. From germline, CDR1 is KGHSH and CDR2 LQKENI. Sampling times: baseline, cycle 4 day 1, cycle 7 day 1. TCRdb's table, derived via immunoSEQ multiplex PCR, lists solely in-frame clones and lacks some. Here the sample spans roughly 61,000 clones, approximately 77% being singletons. The sequencing here drew on CD4+ or CD8+ T cells sorted from blood, taken in a trial of the OX40 agonist ivuxolimab. The source of this sequence is an adult with an advanced solid tumor such as melanoma, head and neck, liver or kidney cancer. The chain carries TRBV18 and TRBJ1-5; no firm D call. The CDR3 here is CASSPGFSNQPQHF. CDR3 DNA: TGTGCCAGCTCACCCGGTTTTAGCAATCAGCCCCAGCATTTT.